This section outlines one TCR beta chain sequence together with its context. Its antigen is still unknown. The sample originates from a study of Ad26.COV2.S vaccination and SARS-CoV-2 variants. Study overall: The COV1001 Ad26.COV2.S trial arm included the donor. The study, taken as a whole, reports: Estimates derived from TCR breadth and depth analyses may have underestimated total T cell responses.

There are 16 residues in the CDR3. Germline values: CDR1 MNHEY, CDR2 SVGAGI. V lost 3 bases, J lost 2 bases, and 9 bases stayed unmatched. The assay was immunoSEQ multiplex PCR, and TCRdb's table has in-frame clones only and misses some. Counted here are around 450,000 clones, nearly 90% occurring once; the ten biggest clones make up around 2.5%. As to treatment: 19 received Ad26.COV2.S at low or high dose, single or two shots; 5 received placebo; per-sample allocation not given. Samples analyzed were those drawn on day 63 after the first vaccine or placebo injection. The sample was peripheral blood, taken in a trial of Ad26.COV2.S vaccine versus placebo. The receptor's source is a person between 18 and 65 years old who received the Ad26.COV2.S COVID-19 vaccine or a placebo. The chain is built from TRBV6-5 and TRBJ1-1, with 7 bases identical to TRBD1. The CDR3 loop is CASSYPPRQGNTEAFF. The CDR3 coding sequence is TGTGCCAGCAGTTATCCCCCGAGACAGGGAAACACTGAAGCTTTCTTT.